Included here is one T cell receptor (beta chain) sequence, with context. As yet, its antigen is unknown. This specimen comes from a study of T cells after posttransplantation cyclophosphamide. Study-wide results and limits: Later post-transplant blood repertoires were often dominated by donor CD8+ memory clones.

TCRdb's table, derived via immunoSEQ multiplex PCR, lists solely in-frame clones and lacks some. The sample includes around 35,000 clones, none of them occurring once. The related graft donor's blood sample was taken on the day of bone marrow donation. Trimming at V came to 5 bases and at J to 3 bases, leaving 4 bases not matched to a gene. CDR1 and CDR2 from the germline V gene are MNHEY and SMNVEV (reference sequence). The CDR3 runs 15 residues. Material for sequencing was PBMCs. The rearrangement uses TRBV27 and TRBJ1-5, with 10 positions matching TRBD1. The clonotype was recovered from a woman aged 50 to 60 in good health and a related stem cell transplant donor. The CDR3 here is CASSVGQGNNQPQHF. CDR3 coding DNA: TGTGCCAGCAGTGTGGGACAGGGGAACAATCAGCCCCAGCATTTT.